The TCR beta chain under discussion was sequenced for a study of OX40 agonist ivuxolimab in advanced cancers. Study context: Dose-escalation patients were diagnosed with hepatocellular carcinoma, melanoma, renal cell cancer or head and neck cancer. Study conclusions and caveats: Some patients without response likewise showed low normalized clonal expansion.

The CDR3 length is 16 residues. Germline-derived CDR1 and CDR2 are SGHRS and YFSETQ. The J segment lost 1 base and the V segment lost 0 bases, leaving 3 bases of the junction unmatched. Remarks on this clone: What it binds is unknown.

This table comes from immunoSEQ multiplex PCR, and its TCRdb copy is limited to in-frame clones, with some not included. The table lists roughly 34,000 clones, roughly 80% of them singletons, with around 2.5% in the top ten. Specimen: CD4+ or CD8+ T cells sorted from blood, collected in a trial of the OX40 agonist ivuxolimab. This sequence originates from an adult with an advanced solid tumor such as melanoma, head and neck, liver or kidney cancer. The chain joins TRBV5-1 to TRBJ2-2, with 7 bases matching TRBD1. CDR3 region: CASSLEGTENTGELFF. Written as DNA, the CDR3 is TGCGCCAGCAGCTTGGAAGGGACAGAGAACACCGGGGAGCTGTTTTTT.